Listed here are 18 T cell receptor beta chains from one sample, sequenced in a study of CD8 T cells in ankylosing spondylitis. Study observations and caveats: Characteristic, it appeared, of ankylosing spondylitis blood was a TCR beta motif of fewer than 10 highly homologous variants.

Antigen specificity for these receptors is unknown. TCRdb called the 5' RACE reads again in MiXCR, with one record for every CDR3 protein. The sample records about 800,000 distinct CDR3 sequences, about 11% being singletons. The sample was blood, either unsorted or a sorted T cell fraction (not recorded which). Receptors were obtained from a male donor with ankylosing spondylitis.

The chain combines TRBV7-3 with TRBJ1-1; D ambiguous. This CDR3 has 13 amino acids. V lost 6 bases and J 2 bases, leaving 10 bases between the germline ends. The V gene's germline CDR1 is SGHTA and CDR2 FQGTGA. CDR3 in amino acids: CASREGVNTEAFF. The CDR3 DNA follows: TGTGCCAGCAGGGAGGGTGTTAACACTGAAGCTTTCTTT.

This clonotype was seen many times. The V and J genes are TRBV5-1 and TRBJ1-1, with TRBD1 matching over 9 bases. Germline CDR1 is SGHRS and CDR2 is YFSETQ. Trimming at V came to 7 bases and at J to 0 bases, leaving 10 bases not matched to a gene. The CDR3 is 16 residues long. The CDR3 reads CASGVDRGGMNTEAFF. For the CDR3, the DNA is TGCGCCAGCGGAGTAGACAGGGGGGGGATGAACACTGAAGCTTTCTTT.

There are a few counts of this clonotype. The chain is built from TRBV27 and TRBJ1-2; D is perhaps TRBD1 (5 bases). V lost 5 bases and J 2 bases, leaving 18 bases between the germline ends. Germline-derived CDR1 and CDR2 are MNHEY and SMNVEV (reference sequence). The CDR3 has 16 amino acids. CDR3: CASSLLRQSSNYGYTF. The CDR3 DNA reads TGTGCCAGCAGTCTCCTTAGACAGTCCTCGAACTATGGCTACACCTTC.

This clonotype appeared a few times. This chain joins TRBV20-1 and TRBJ2-1; 10 nucleotides line up with TRBD2. CDR3 length: 15 amino acids. Trimming took 1 base from V and 8 from J; bases not matched to a gene: 8. Germline values: CDR1 DFQATT, CDR2 SNEGSKA (reference sequence). The CDR3 here is CSARGVLAGFDEQFF. The CDR3 DNA reads as TGCAGTGCTAGAGGGGTACTAGCGGGGTTTGATGAGCAGTTCTTC.

The chain uses TRBV7-9 and TRBJ1-1; D call uncertain. Germline assignment: CDR1 SEHNR and CDR2 FQNEAQ (reference sequence). The CDR3 loop spans 16 amino acids. Deletions cut 5 bases from V and 0 bases from J, with 16 bases between. The CDR3 loop is CASSIRAPRMNTEAFF. In nucleotides, the CDR3 is TGTGCCAGCAGCATAAGGGCCCCGCGGATGAACACTGAAGCTTTCTTT.

The chain combines TRBV4-1 with TRBJ2-5, with D unresolved. The CDR3 is 13 residues long. The germline V gene encodes CDR1 MGHRA and CDR2 YSYEKL. V lost 4 bases and J lost 5, with 11 bases in between. CDR3 sequence (DNA): TGCGCCAGCAGCCGCCGTTGGGTCGAGACCCAGTACTTC. This codes for CASSRRWVETQYF.

This clonotype turned up a few times. The gene calls are TRBV10-3 and TRBJ2-5; TRBD1 matches 7 bases. This CDR3 is 16 amino acids long. V was clipped by 0 bases and J by 5 bases; unmatched bases: 9. Germline V gives CDR1 ENHRY, CDR2 SYGVKD. Here the CDR3 DNA reads TGTGCCATCAGTGAGTCGAGTAACAGGGGCCGGGAGACCCAGTACTTC. Its translation: CAISESSNRGRETQYF.

This clonotype has only a few counts. V gene TRBV4-3 combines with J gene TRBJ2-5; TRBD2 aligns across 12 bases. CDR1 and CDR2 (germline): LGHNA, YSLEER. CDR3 length: 16 residues. V dropped 4 bases and J dropped 3; count of bases not matched to a gene: 6. The DNA for the CDR3 is TGCGCCAGCAGCCTTGAGGGACTAGCGGGTAAAGAGACCCAGTACTTC. It specifies CASSLEGLAGKETQYF.

The V and J genes are TRBV4-2 and TRBJ1-2; 7 nucleotides line up with TRBD1. Trimming cost V 0 bases and J 2 bases; bases outside gene matches: 9. This CDR3 spans 17 amino acids. Germline loops: CDR1 LGHNA, CDR2 YNFKEQ. Written as DNA, the CDR3 is TGTGCCAGCAGCCAAGAGCCCAGACAGGGCAGGAACTATGGCTACACCTTC. It specifies CASSQEPRQGRNYGYTF.

The V call is TRBV20-1, the J call TRBJ2-3; 7 nucleotides align to TRBD2. With V trimmed by 6 bases and J by 9 bases, 24 bases remained unmatched. Germline CDR1 is DFQATT and CDR2 is SNEGSKA (reference sequence). This CDR3 region has 17 residues. In DNA, the CDR3 is TGCAGTGCCCTTACACACGGACTAGGTAGTTTAGGTTACACGCAGTATTTT. Its protein is CSALTHGLGSLGYTQYF.

This clonotype has just a few counts. This chain connects TRBV5-1 to TRBJ2-1; 9 nucleotides agree with TRBD2. V lost 0 bases to trimming and J lost 5 bases; unmatched junction nucleotides: 6. The CDR3 is 16 residues long. Germline loops: CDR1 SGHRS, CDR2 YFSETQ. The CDR3 protein is CASSLGPAGGNNEQFF. CDR3 bases: TGCGCCAGCAGCTTGGGTCCAGCGGGGGGTAACAATGAGCAGTTCTTC.

A few counts support this clonotype. The J gene is TRBJ2-7, the V gene TRBV18; D gene unclear. The V gene's germline CDR1 is KGHSH and CDR2 LQKENI. This CDR3 comprises 14 residues. V was trimmed by 2 bases and J by 1 base, leaving 9 bases between them. Written as DNA, the CDR3 is TGTGCCAGCTCACCAATCCAGCAGTCCTACGAGCAGTACTTC. Residues: CASSPIQQSYEQYF.

The rearrangement joins TRBV20-1 to TRBJ2-3; D gene uncertain. The CDR3 length is 14 residues. Between the trimmed V and J ends, which lost 1 base and 0 bases, there was a span of 8 bases. CDR1 is DFQATT, CDR2 SNEGSKA, per germline (reference sequence). Here the CDR3 reads CSARGGSSTDTQYF. CDR3 nucleotides: TGCAGTGCTAGAGGCGGATCTAGCACAGATACGCAGTATTTT.

This clonotype was counted at least ten times. Here the CDR3 reads CSAARTSGRETQYF. Written as DNA, the CDR3 is TGCAGTGCCGCACGGACTAGCGGGAGAGAGACCCAGTACTTC. This sequence joins TRBV20-1 and TRBJ2-5; 13 positions agree with TRBD2. Trimming cost V 6 bases and J 4 bases; bases outside gene matches: 5. This CDR3 contains 14 residues. Germline CDR1 and CDR2: DFQATT and SNEGSKA (reference sequence).

This chain links TRBV7-2 with TRBJ2-7, with TRBD1 as a possible D gene (5 bases). The CDR3 is 15 amino acids. V was pared by 2 bases and J by 3 bases, with 14 bases between. Germline V lookup: CDR1 SGHTA, CDR2 FQGNSA. The CDR3 DNA is TGTGCCAGCAGCTTATATCAGGGAATAGGCTACGAGCAGTACTTC. Translated: CASSLYQGIGYEQYF. The variable domain in full, completed from reference TRBV7-2 and TRBJ2-7, reads GAGVSQSPSNKVTEKGKDVELRCDPISGHTALYWYRQSLGQGLEFLIYFQGNSAPDKSGLPSDRFSAERTGGSVSTLTIQRTQQEDSAVYLCASSLYQGIGYEQYFGPGTRLTVT.

At least ten counts were recorded for this clonotype. This rearrangement joins TRBV5-1 to TRBJ2-3; D is perhaps TRBD1 (7 bases). CDR3 size: 14 residues. Trimming cost V 0 bases and J 5 bases, with 10 bases left between them. Germline-derived CDR1 and CDR2 are SGHRS and YFSETQ. CDR3 bases: TGCGCCAGCAGCTTGGACAGGGGAGGAGATACGCAGTATTTT. Its protein is CASSLDRGGDTQYF.

This clonotype was observed many times. The chain joins TRBV29-1 to TRBJ2-1; TRBD2 is a possible D gene (6 bases). CDR3 length: 15 amino acids. Trimming pared 7 bases from V and 0 bases from J, leaving 16 bases between. CDR1 is SQVTM, CDR2 ANQGSEA, per germline. The CDR3 loop is CSGVGTSSSYNEQFF. The CDR3, as DNA: TGCAGCGGGGTTGGGACTTCGAGCTCCTACAATGAGCAGTTCTTC.

This clonotype was found a few times. V usage is TRBV15 and J usage is TRBJ1-4, with D perhaps matching TRBD1 (5 bases). This CDR3 has 14 residues. Trimming cost V 0 bases and J 8 bases, with 10 bases left between them. CDR1 is LNHNV and CDR2 is YYDKDF in the germline V gene (reference sequence). The DNA for the CDR3 is TGTGCCACCAGCAGAGATGGGGGGTACGAAAAACTGTTTTTT. Translating gives CATSRDGGYEKLFF.